This is a list of T cell receptor beta chains from one sample in a study of regulatory T cells in long-lasting Graves disease. Using its own MiXCR run on the multiplex PCR reads, TCRdb lists one record per CDR3 protein. Of about 380,000 distinct CDR3 sequences listed, roughly 16% are singletons. Material: peripheral blood mononuclear cells (PBMCs), obtained at new diagnosis, from a patient treated with antithyroid drugs. These receptors all stem from a female donor with Graves disease. Both conserved end residues are part of each CDR3. Each record gives: CDR3 length, V gene, D gene, J gene, clone size, CDR3 DNA, CDR3 protein. D genes are given only for firm matches. Size values are once, few and many counts, or a class for expanded clones, and some rows have none.

>15|TRBV11-2|-|TRBJ2-7|many
TGTGCCAGCAGCGCAGGGGGACTTCGCTCCTACGAGCAGTACTTC
CASSAGGLRSYEQYF
>17|TRBV11-3|TRBD2|TRBJ2-2|many
TGTGCCAGCAGCTCGACTAGCGGGAGGGCGTACACCGGGGAGCTGTTTTTT
CASSSTSGRAYTGELFF
>14|TRBV27|TRBD1|TRBJ2-2|many
TGTGCCACCGAGATCCGACAGGGCGCCGGGGAGCTGTTTTTT
CATEIRQGAGELFF
>13|TRBV27|-|TRBJ2-2|-
TGTGCCAGCAGTTTAAGGGACACCGGGGAGCTGTTTTTT
CASSLRDTGELFF
>17|TRBV6-5|TRBD2|TRBJ2-4|many
TGTGCCAGCAGTTACCCGAGCGGGAGTCTAGCCAAAAACATTCAGTACTTC
CASSYPSGSLAKNIQYF
>15|TRBV20-1|-|TRBJ2-3|many
TGCAGTGCCAGGAGAACAGGGCCTAGCACAGATACGCAGTATTTT
CSARRTGPSTDTQYF
>14|TRBV6-6|-|TRBJ2-7|-
TGTGCCAGCAGTTACTCGGGGGGCGTAGGGGAGCAGTACTTC
CASSYSGGVGEQYF
>15|TRBV27|-|TRBJ2-1|-
TGTGCCAGCAGTCTAGGGGGGGGGGTCCCCAATGAGCAGTTCTTC
CASSLGGGVPNEQFF
>13|TRBV12-3/TRBV12-4|-|TRBJ1-1|many
TGTGCCAGCAGTCCGACAGGCCGCCTGGAAGCTTTCTTT
CASSPTGRLEAFF
>14|TRBV2|-|TRBJ1-3|many
TGTGCCAGCAGGATTTCACCCAATGGAAACACCATATATTTT
CASRISPNGNTIYF
>14|TRBV20-1|-|TRBJ1-1|many
TGCAGTGCACGGAGAGGGGGGGCTGGCACTGAAGCTTTCTTT
CSARRGGAGTEAFF
>14|TRBV6-5|TRBD1|TRBJ2-5|many
TGTGCCAGCAGTTCGACAGGGTGGCAAGAGACCCAGTACTTC
CASSSTGWQETQYF
>15|TRBV2|TRBD2|TRBJ2-3|many
TGTGCCAGCTTAGAAGGGACTAGCGGCACAGATACGCAGTATTTT
CASLEGTSGTDTQYF
>14|TRBV28|-|TRBJ2-1|-
TGTGCCAGCAGTTTAGGTTTAGGCGGTAATGAGCAGTTCTTC
CASSLGLGGNEQFF
>16|TRBV4-2|-|TRBJ2-2|few
TGTGCCAGCAGCCCCCCCACTAGGACTATCACCGGGGAGCTGTTTTTT
CASSPPTRTITGELFF
>16|TRBV4-3|TRBD1|TRBJ2-1|-
TGCGCCAGCAGCCAAGCGGGGGACAGGGAATACAATGAGCAGTTCTTC
CASSQAGDREYNEQFF
>17|TRBV4-1|TRBD2|TRBJ2-3|few
TGCGCCAGCAGCCAAATAGGATTAGCGGGAGTAGGAGATACGCAGTATTTT
CASSQIGLAGVGDTQYF
>18|TRBV5-5|-|TRBJ1-5|many
TGTGCCAGCAGCTTGGACGAGGGAAACGGTTTGGGCAATCAGCCCCAGCATTTT
CASSLDEGNGLGNQPQHF
>16|TRBV7-8|TRBD2|TRBJ2-1|many
TGTGCCAGCACCAAAGAGGGACTAGCGGGAGGCTATGAGCAGTTCTTC
CASTKEGLAGGYEQFF
>13|TRBV29-1|-|TRBJ1-4|-
TGCAGCGTCGAAGAGGGGTTTGGGGAAAAACTGTTTTTT
CSVEEGFGEKLFF
>20|TRBV6-1|TRBD2|TRBJ2-3|few
TGTGCCAGCAGCCGCTTCCCACCCGAGGCAAGCGGGGGGGCGACAGATACGCAGTATTTT
CASSRFPPEASGGATDTQYF
>14|TRBV12-3/TRBV12-4|-|TRBJ2-7|many
TGTGCCAGCACCCCGGGGCGAGGCTCCTACGAGCAGTACTTC
CASTPGRGSYEQYF
>18|TRBV12-3/TRBV12-4|TRBD1|TRBJ1-2|many
TGTGCCAGCAGTTTAGTAACTATGACAGGGCCTCCGAACTATGGCTACACCTTC
CASSLVTMTGPPNYGYTF
>14|TRBV12-3/TRBV12-4|-|TRBJ1-1|many
TGTGCCAGCACCCCAAAGTACGGTAACACTGAAGCTTTCTTT
CASTPKYGNTEAFF
>11|TRBV20-1|-|TRBJ1-2|many
TGCAGTGCTAGGGCCGGTAGAGGCTACACCTTC
CSARAGRGYTF
>16|TRBV12-3/TRBV12-4|TRBD1|TRBJ1-1|many
TGTGCCAGCAGATACACAGGGGGCGCGGGAAACACTGAAGCTTTCTTT
CASRYTGGAGNTEAFF
>15|TRBV7-9|-|TRBJ2-7|many
TGTGCCAGCAGCTCGGACACCCAGCTCTACTACGAGCAGTACTTC
CASSSDTQLYYEQYF
>13|TRBV9|-|TRBJ2-1|few
TGTGCCAGCAGCGTAGAGACCTACAATGAGCAGTTCTTC
CASSVETYNEQFF
>11|TRBV29-1|-|TRBJ2-3|many
TGCAGCGACATGCAGGGCACGACGCAGTATTTT
CSDMQGTTQYF
>15|TRBV30|TRBD2|TRBJ2-1|many
TGTGCCTGGAGTGCCCTAGCGGGAGGCTACAATGAGCAGTTCTTC
CAWSALAGGYNEQFF
>13|TRBV28|-|TRBJ1-5|many
TGTGCCGCGTGGGGGAGGTTTGATCAGCCCCAGCATTTT
CAAWGRFDQPQHF
>15|TRBV20-1|-|TRBJ2-5|many
TGCAGTGCTAGAGACGACACGGTAGTCCAAGAGACCCAGTACTTC
CSARDDTVVQETQYF
>16|TRBV20-1|-|TRBJ1-1|few
TGCAGTGCTAGTCGTGGGGTAGCCCGAATGAACACTGAAGCTTTCTTT
CSASRGVARMNTEAFF
>13|TRBV29-1|TRBD2|TRBJ2-7|many
TGCAGCGTTGAAGATAGCGGGGACTACGAGCAGTACTTC
CSVEDSGDYEQYF
>13|TRBV28|-|TRBJ1-2|many
TGTGCCAGCATCCCTCTCGGGGGGTATGGCTACACCTTC
CASIPLGGYGYTF
>16|TRBV7-6|TRBD2|TRBJ2-5|few
TGTGCCAGTAGGGCGTATAATAGCGGGTTGAAAGAGACCCAGTACTTC
CASRAYNSGLKETQYF
>14|TRBV12-5|TRBD1|TRBJ1-3|many
TGTGCTAGTGAGGGGACAGGGTCTGGAAACACCATATATTTT
CASEGTGSGNTIYF
>12|TRBV29-1|-|TRBJ2-2|-
TGCAGCGTCGCGGCGAACACCGGGGAGCTGTTTTTT
CSVAANTGELFF
>15|TRBV4-3|-|TRBJ1-4|many
TGCGCCAGCAGCCAGGCTGGACAGTCGCCCGAAAAACTGTTTTTT
CASSQAGQSPEKLFF
>15|TRBV12-3/TRBV12-4|TRBD1|TRBJ1-3|-
TGTGCCAGCACCCTTGGACAGGGGGTACGAAACACCATATATTTT
CASTLGQGVRNTIYF
>13|TRBV9|-|TRBJ2-2|many
TGTGCCAGCTACAGGGAGAACACCGGGGAGCTGTTTTTT
CASYRENTGELFF
>13|TRBV18|-|TRBJ1-6|-
TGTGCCAGCTCACTTACACCCGGCACACCCCTCCACTTT
CASSLTPGTPLHF
>16|TRBV5-1|-|TRBJ1-4|few
TGCGCCAGCAGCTTGTCCGGGTTTGGAACTAATGAAAAACTGTTTTTT
CASSLSGFGTNEKLFF
>17|TRBV7-6|TRBD1|TRBJ1-3|many
TGTGCCAGCAGCTCGCTGGGGGGACAGATCTCTGGAAACACCATATATTTT
CASSSLGGQISGNTIYF
>10|TRBV20-1|-|TRBJ2-7|many
TGCAGTGCTAGATTAATGGAGCAGTACTTC
CSARLMEQYF